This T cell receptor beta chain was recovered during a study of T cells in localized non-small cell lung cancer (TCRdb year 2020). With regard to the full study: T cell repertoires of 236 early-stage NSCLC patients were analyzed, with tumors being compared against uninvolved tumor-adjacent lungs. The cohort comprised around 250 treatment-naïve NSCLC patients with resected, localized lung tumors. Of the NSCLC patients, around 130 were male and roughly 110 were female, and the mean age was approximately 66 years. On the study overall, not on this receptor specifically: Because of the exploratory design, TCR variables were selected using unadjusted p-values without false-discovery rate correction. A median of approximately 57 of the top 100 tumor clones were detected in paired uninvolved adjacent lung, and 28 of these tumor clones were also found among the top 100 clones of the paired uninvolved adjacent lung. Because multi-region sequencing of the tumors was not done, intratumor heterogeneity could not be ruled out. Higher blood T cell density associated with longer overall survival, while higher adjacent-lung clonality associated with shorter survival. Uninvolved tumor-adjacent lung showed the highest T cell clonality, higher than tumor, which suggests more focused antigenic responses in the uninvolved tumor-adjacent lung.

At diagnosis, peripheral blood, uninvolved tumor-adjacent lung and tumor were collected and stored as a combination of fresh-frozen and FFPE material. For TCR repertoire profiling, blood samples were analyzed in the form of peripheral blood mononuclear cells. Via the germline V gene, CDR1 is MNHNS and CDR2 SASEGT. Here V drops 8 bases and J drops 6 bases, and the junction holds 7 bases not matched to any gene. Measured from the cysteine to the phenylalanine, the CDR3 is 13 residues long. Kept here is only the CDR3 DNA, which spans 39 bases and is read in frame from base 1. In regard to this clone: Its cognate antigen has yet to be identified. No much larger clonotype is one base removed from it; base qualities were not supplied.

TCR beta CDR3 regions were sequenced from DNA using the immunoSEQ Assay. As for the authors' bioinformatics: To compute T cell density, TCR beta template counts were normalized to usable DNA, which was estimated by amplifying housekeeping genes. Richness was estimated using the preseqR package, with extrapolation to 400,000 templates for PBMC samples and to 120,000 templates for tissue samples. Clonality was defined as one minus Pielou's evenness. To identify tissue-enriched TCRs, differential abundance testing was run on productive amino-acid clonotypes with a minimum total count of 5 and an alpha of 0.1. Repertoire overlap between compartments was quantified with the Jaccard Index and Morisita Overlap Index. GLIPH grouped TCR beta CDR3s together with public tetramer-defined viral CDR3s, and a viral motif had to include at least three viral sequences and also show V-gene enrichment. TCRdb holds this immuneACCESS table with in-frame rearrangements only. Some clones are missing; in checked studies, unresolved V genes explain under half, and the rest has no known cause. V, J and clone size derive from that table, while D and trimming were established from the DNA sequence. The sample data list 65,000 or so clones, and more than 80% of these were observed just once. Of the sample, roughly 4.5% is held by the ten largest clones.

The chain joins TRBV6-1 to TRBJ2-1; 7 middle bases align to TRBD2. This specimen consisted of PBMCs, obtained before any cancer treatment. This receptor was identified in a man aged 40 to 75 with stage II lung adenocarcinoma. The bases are TGTGCCAGCCTGCGGGGAGGGAGCAATGAGCAGTTCTTC. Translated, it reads CASLRGGSNEQFF.